This TCR beta chain stems from a study of T-cell memory formation after mild COVID-19. Study outcomes and limitations: Pre-infection memory carried some responding clones, suggesting that cross-reactive memory joined.

Via MiXCR, TCRdb re-called the 5' RACE reads, giving one row per CDR3 protein. The repertoire holds about 310,000 distinct CDR3 sequences, with roughly 21% as singletons. The germline gives CDR1 MDHEN, CDR2 SYDVKM. The CDR3 totals 13 residues. Germline trimming cut 5 bases from V and 5 bases from J; bases unmatched to any gene: 4. This clonotype has a count of ten or more. Its specificity is not known. What was sequenced was PBMCs or a T cell subset sorted from them (not recorded which). The origin of this receptor is a man aged 18 to 29 who had mild COVID-19 (a few samples of this study predate the infection). Cell type and time point are not known. The V gene is TRBV28, the J gene TRBJ2-5; 8 bases are a match to TRBD1. CDR3 in amino acids: CASSRTGMETQYF. DNA for the CDR3: TGTGCCAGCAGTCGGACAGGGATGGAGACCCAGTACTTC.